One sample yielded the 8 T cell receptor beta chains listed below, sequenced in a study of blood T cell repertoires in COVID-19. Using immunoSEQ multiplex PCR, the repertoire was profiled, and TCRdb retains in-frame clones only, with some absent. In the table there are more than 95,000 clones, 92% of which are singletons. The sample consisted of peripheral blood. These receptors were taken from a man in his fifties or sixties with COVID-19, enrolled during active disease.

V usage is TRBV27 and J usage is TRBJ2-7, with 12 bases aligning to TRBD2. The CDR3 covers 16 residues. V trimming: 6 bases; J trimming: 0 bases; junction bases outside the gene matches: 6. Germline CDR1 and CDR2: MNHEY and SMNVEV (reference sequence). DNA of the CDR3: TGTGCCAGCAGCCACGGACTAGCGGGGCCCTCCTACGAGCAGTACTTC. It translates to CASSHGLAGPSYEQYF.

This chain uses TRBV27 with TRBJ2-5, with a possible D match to TRBD2 (6 bases). Germline V gene data show CDR1 as MNHEY and CDR2 as SMNVEV (reference sequence). V dropped 2 bases and J dropped 9 bases, with 13 bases sitting between them. The CDR3 consists of 13 residues. CDR3 sequence reads: CASSLGGKKAQYF. In DNA form, the CDR3 reads TGTGCCAGCAGTTTAGGGGGGAAAAAGGCCCAGTACTTC.

The V gene is TRBV9, the J gene TRBJ2-3, with 9 bases matching TRBD2. The V gene end was trimmed by 4 bases and the J gene end by 4 bases; junction bases not matched to a gene: 7. The germline V gene encodes CDR1 SGDLS and CDR2 YYNGEE. The CDR3 totals 15 residues. The CDR3: CASSNSGSSSDTQYF. The CDR3 DNA is TGTGCCAGCAGCAATAGCGGGAGTAGCTCAGATACGCAGTATTTT.

This rearrangement joins TRBV5-4 to TRBJ2-2; 8 bases are a match to TRBD2. Germline CDR1 reads SGHNT; CDR2 reads YYREEE (reference sequence). The CDR3 runs 15 residues. After removal of 4 bases from V and 0 bases from J, the junction contained 2 bases not matched to a gene. CDR3 in amino acids: CASSLAGSNTGELFF. CDR3 nucleotides: TGTGCCAGCAGCCTAGCGGGCTCGAACACCGGGGAGCTGTTTTTT.

The chain employs TRBV28 and TRBJ2-4, with TRBD2 identical over 11 bases. The CDR3 totals 15 residues. Trimming took 1 base from V and 10 from J; bases not matched to a gene: 6. Germline lookup yields CDR1 MDHEN and CDR2 SYDVKM. The CDR3 protein is CASSLYTSGRDIQYF. The CDR3 DNA sequence: TGTGCCAGCAGTTTATACACTAGCGGGAGAGATATTCAGTACTTC. Looking up the rest from reference TRBV28 and TRBJ2-4 gives the full variable domain: DVKVTQSSRYLVKRTGEKVFLECVQDMDHENMFWYRQDPGLGLRLIYFSYDVKMKEKGDIPEGYSVSREKKERFSLILESASTNQTSMYLCASSLYTSGRDIQYFGAGTRLSVL.

The chain uses TRBV29-1 and TRBJ2-3; D gene ambiguous. Trimming removed 5 bases at V and 1 base at J, with 7 bases between. The V gene's germline CDR1 is SQVTM and CDR2 ANQGSEA. This CDR3 is built from 12 residues. The CDR3 DNA reads TGCAGCGTTCTCGGTGGCACAGATACGCAGTATTTT. Protein: CSVLGGTDTQYF.

Written as DNA, the CDR3 is TGTGCCAGCAGTCGACCCGGACAGGGTTTCGCCACTGAAGCTTTCTTT. This translates into CASSRPGQGFATEAFF. The chain is built from TRBV2 and TRBJ1-1; 8 nucleotides line up with TRBD1. Per the germline V gene, CDR1 is SNHLY and CDR2 is FYNNEI. The CDR3 spans 16 residues. V was pared by 5 bases and J by 4 bases, with 12 bases of the junction left unmatched.

The chain joins TRBV19 to TRBJ2-5, with 9 bases aligning to TRBD1. The CDR3 has 15 amino acids. V gave up 4 bases and J gave up 5 bases; unmatched junction bases: 8. CDR1 LNHDA and CDR2 SQIVND come from the germline V gene (reference sequence). CDR3 in DNA: TGTGCCAGTAGTACGGGACAGGGTATTATGGAGACCCAGTACTTC. Residues: CASSTGQGIMETQYF.